A selection of T cell receptor beta chains follows, all from one sample in a study of blood T cell repertoires in COVID-19. Assay used: immunoSEQ multiplex PCR; TCRdb lists only in-frame clones, some missing. The sample consists of approximately 150,000 clones, 60% to 85% of them appearing once. Sequenced sample: peripheral blood. The receptor source for this set is a man aged 50-60 years with acute or convalescent COVID-19. The CDR3 runs from the conserved cysteine through the conserved F or W.

V,length,J,CDR3
TRBV9,14,TRBJ1-4,CASSVSREDEKLFF
TRBV7-3,14,TRBJ2-7,CASSVDRASYEQYF
TRBV14,17,TRBJ2-3,CASSQDTRGGFRDTQYF
TRBV3-1/TRBV3-2,15,TRBJ2-5,CASSQGSGGRETQYF
TRBV5-1,15,TRBJ1-2,CASSEYRGANYGYTF
TRBV3-1/TRBV3-2,15,TRBJ1-3,CASSPAWSSGNTIYF
TRBV19,13,TRBJ1-4,CASSMGGNEKLFF
TRBV11-3,17,TRBJ2-2,CASSRGLAGGSTGELFF
TRBV12-3/TRBV12-4,13,TRBJ2-2,CASLLGAAGELFF
TRBV15,17,TRBJ2-3,CATSRGRLAGGTDTQYF
TRBV27,17,TRBJ1-2,CASSPTISYRESYGYTF
TRBV15,19,TRBJ1-2,CATSSLTGGSSITNYGYTF
TRBV2,13,TRBJ1-2,CASRSDSDYGYTF
TRBV2,15,TRBJ2-7,CASGSVAPPSYEQYF
TRBV14,14,TRBJ2-3,CASSRQGFPDTQYF
TRBV10-2,14,TRBJ2-4,CASAPRRFTDIQYF
TRBV6-5,15,TRBJ1-5,CASRDYRGNYQPQHF
TRBV6-5,12,TRBJ2-5,CASRGTEETQYF
TRBV4-2,15,TRBJ1-5,CASSQGGTGYQPQHF
TRBV30,14,TRBJ2-5,CAWSVRGGGETQYF
TRBV5-1,15,TRBJ2-3,CASSLAVAGGDTQYF
TRBV30,15,TRBJ1-1,CAWSVFGSGNTEAFF
TRBV10-2,13,TRBJ2-7,CASRETGSYEQYF
TRBV5-1,15,TRBJ2-5,CASSWGQGIQETQYF
TRBV6-1,12,TRBJ2-3,CASSDSGDTQYF
TRBV11-2,16,TRBJ2-3,CASSPGGLATTDTQYF
TRBV11-2,14,TRBJ2-1,CASSQIDFYNEQFF
TRBV4-1,14,TRBJ2-1,CASSLAGVHNEQFF
TRBV6-6,15,TRBJ2-2,CASSLGQGTTGELFF
TRBV29-1,10,TRBJ1-1,CSSETDGAFF
TRBV7-8,16,TRBJ2-7,CASSLGGRFGSYEQYF
TRBV10-3,14,TRBJ1-5,CAISDQQGEQPQHF
TRBV28,17,TRBJ2-3,CASSPRNSGGAQDTQYF
TRBV6-1,12,TRBJ1-2,CASSDRGTRYTF
TRBV6-6,14,TRBJ1-3,CASSGAGSGNTIYF
TRBV28,18,TRBJ2-3,CASSSEGMRGRRTDTQYF
TRBV4-1,17,TRBJ2-1,CASSQDKGSNSYNEQFF